These 13 T cell receptor beta chains were all obtained from the same sample, sequenced in a study of T cells expressing NK-cell markers. With the 5' RACE reads reprocessed, TCRdb shows one record per CDR3 protein and no DNA. This sample lists about 260,000 distinct CDR3 sequences; its ten largest clones have around 3.9%. Sequences were obtained from blood T cells: a sorted CD56 or NKG2C T cell subset, CD4+ or CD8+ T cells, or bulk PBMC T cells (not recorded which). The receptors were gathered from a woman between 18 and 70 years old in good health.

The V gene is TRBV15, the J gene TRBJ2-3; the D call from TCRdb, TRBD1, cannot be confirmed without DNA. The germline CDR1 and CDR2 sequences are LNHNV and YYDKDF (reference sequence). CDR3 length equals 16 residues. The CDR3 sequence is CATKHSGQGGTDTQYF.

This sequence joins TRBV19 and TRBJ2-6. The V gene's germline CDR1 is LNHDA and CDR2 SQIVND (reference sequence). This CDR3 has 14 amino acids. CDR3: CASNSGAGANVLTF. Variable domain in full (rest from reference TRBV19 and TRBJ2-6): DGGITQSPKYLFRKEGQNVTLSCEQNLNHDAMYWYRQDPGQGLRLIYYSQIVNDFQKGDIAEGYSVSREKKESFPLTVTSAQKNPTAFYLCASNSGAGANVLTFGAGSRLTVL.

The chain joins TRBV20-1 to TRBJ2-7. The CDR3 totals 11 residues. Per the germline V gene, CDR1 is DFQATT and CDR2 is SNEGSKA (reference sequence). Here the CDR3 reads CSVKRGTEQYF.

The gene calls are TRBV27 and TRBJ2-5; TCRdb's assignment of TRBD2 cannot be checked, as there is no DNA. The CDR3 contains 13 residues. Germline V gene data show CDR1 as MNHEY and CDR2 as SMNVEV (reference sequence). The CDR3 loop reads CASSPGGLRVPYF.

This sequence joins TRBV30 and TRBJ2-5; TCRdb selects TRBD1, and the lack of DNA leaves this call unchecked. Germline values: CDR1 GTSNPN, CDR2 SVGIG (reference sequence). This CDR3 has 14 residues. The chain's CDR3 is CAWSVGGAGETQYF.

V gene TRBV30 combines with J gene TRBJ2-3; TCRdb returns TRBD2, unconfirmable since there is no DNA. Germline V lookup: CDR1 GTSNPN, CDR2 SVGIG (reference sequence). The CDR3 has 14 residues. CDR3 protein: CACLRAGGADTQYF.

This sequence joins TRBV28 and TRBJ2-3; lacking DNA, the TRBD2 call made by TCRdb goes unchecked. There are 20 residues in the CDR3. Germline V gene data show CDR1 as MDHEN and CDR2 as SYDVKM. This CDR3 is CASSPSTGTSGRAGPDTQYF.

J is TRBJ2-4 and V is TRBV12-3 or TRBV12-4; TCRdb's D call, TRBD1, is unchecked because there is no DNA. The CDR3 consists of 16 residues. This chain's CDR3 is CASRLTDRGRKNIQYF.

The J gene is TRBJ1-6, the V gene TRBV5-1. Germline V gene lookup returns CDR1 SGHRS and CDR2 YFSETQ. The CDR3 loop spans 15 amino acids. CDR3: CASSLGRPYNSPLHF.

V usage is TRBV20-1 and J usage is TRBJ2-2; checking the TCRdb D call of TRBD1 is not possible without DNA. Germline loops: CDR1 DFQATT, CDR2 SNEGSKA (reference sequence). This CDR3 is built from 16 residues. Here the CDR3 reads CSARSRQGARTGELFF.

The gene calls are TRBV27 and TRBJ2-1; there is no DNA to check the TCRdb D call of TRBD1. The CDR3 totals 14 residues. CDR1 MNHEY and CDR2 SMNVEV come from the germline V gene (reference sequence). The CDR3 sequence: CASRTRTGSNEQFF.

The chain carries TRBV20-1 and TRBJ2-7; the D gene TCRdb calls, TRBD1, cannot be checked with no DNA. Germline V gene data show CDR1 as DFQATT and CDR2 as SNEGSKA (reference sequence). The CDR3 extends over 11 amino acids. This CDR3 reads CSARTAYEQYF.

This chain joins TRBV14 and TRBJ1-2. Germline-derived CDR1 and CDR2 are SGHDN and FVKESK. The CDR3 totals 13 residues. Here the CDR3 reads CASSRSINYGYTF.